Below, 11 T cell receptor beta chains from the same sample are listed, as sequenced in a study of cytomegalovirus exposure and HLA in healthy donors. The PCR employed 60 Vbeta primers together with 13 Jbeta primers. Method: immunoSEQ multiplex PCR; TCRdb's copy keeps in-frame clones and lacks some. The sample lists roughly 100,000 clones, 75% to 80% seen once, with roughly 9.1% in the top ten. Sequencing used PBMCs. All receptors come from a male donor in good health and CMV-seropositive.

This chain connects TRBV7-2 to TRBJ1-5; D unresolved. The germline gives CDR1 SGHTA, CDR2 FQGNSA. The CDR3 is 15 amino acids. V lost 5 bases, J lost 0 bases, and 11 bases lay in between. The CDR3 sequence: CASSVLHLSNQPQHF. The DNA for the CDR3 is TGTGCCAGCAGCGTGTTACACCTTAGCAATCAGCCCCAGCATTTT.

Of note for this clone: In the same sample, other DNA sequences code for this CDR3. This rearrangement joins TRBV7-3 to TRBJ2-1; D perhaps matches TRBD2 (6 bases). The ends were cut back, 5 bases at V and 0 bases at J, with 11 bases in the middle. Germline CDR1 SGHTA, CDR2 FQGTGA. This CDR3 is built from 15 residues. The CDR3 loop reads CASSPSGSSYNEQFF. The CDR3 DNA reads TGTGCCAGCAGCCCGAGCGGGTCCTCCTACAATGAGCAGTTCTTC.

The V gene is TRBV7-6, the J gene TRBJ1-2; D remains ambiguous. This CDR3 is built from 15 residues. The germline V and J ends were trimmed by 4 bases and 3 bases, with 15 bases remaining between them. The V gene's germline CDR1 is SGHVS and CDR2 FNYEAQ. DNA of the CDR3: TGTGCCAGCAGCTCCCTTGGGAGGCAGGACTATGGCTACACCTTC. This translates into CASSSLGRQDYGYTF.

The rearrangement links TRBV28 to TRBJ2-6; 8 bases agree with TRBD1. The V gene's germline CDR1 is MDHEN and CDR2 SYDVKM. V shed 8 bases and J 0 bases; nucleotides not matched to a gene: 15. The CDR3 length is 19 residues. The CDR3 loop is CASRGTGYMHISGANVLTF. The CDR3 DNA sequence: TGTGCCAGCCGCGGGACAGGTTACATGCATATCTCTGGGGCCAACGTCCTGACTTTC. Combining the CDR3 with reference TRBV28 and TRBJ2-6 gives the whole variable domain DVKVTQSSRYLVKRTGEKVFLECVQDMDHENMFWYRQDPGLGLRLIYFSYDVKMKEKGDIPEGYSVSREKKERFSLILESASTNQTSMYLCASRGTGYMHISGANVLTFGAGSRLTVL.

The chain has TRBV19 and TRBJ2-2; a possible D gene is TRBD2 (5 bases). Looked up from germline, CDR1 is LNHDA and CDR2 is SQIVND (reference sequence). Trimming removed 4 bases at V and 6 bases at J, with 15 bases between. The CDR3 extends over 15 amino acids. CDR3: CASSSSGWQAGELFF. As DNA, the CDR3 is TGTGCCAGTAGTAGCTCGGGGTGGCAGGCCGGGGAGCTGTTTTTT.

The chain is built from TRBV19 and TRBJ1-2, with 8 bases aligning to TRBD1. Germline-derived CDR1 and CDR2 are LNHDA and SQIVND (reference sequence). The CDR3 length is 15 residues. V lost 6 bases and J lost 5; bases outside the gene matches: 11. The CDR3 here is CASSPQGATTYGYTF. CDR3 DNA sequence: TGTGCCAGTAGCCCCCAGGGGGCGACAACATATGGCTACACCTTC.

CDR3 amino acids: CASSGGQGPGKLFF. DNA of the CDR3: TGTGCCAGCAGCGGGGGACAGGGGCCCGGAAAACTGTTTTTT. The chain uses TRBV9 and TRBJ1-4; 10 bases line up with TRBD1. The CDR3 length is 14 residues. The J segment lost 10 bases and the V segment lost 3 bases, leaving 6 bases of the junction unmatched. CDR1 and CDR2 (germline): SGDLS, YYNGEE.

The V gene is TRBV11-2, the J gene TRBJ2-5; no reliable D call. The CDR3 sequence is 13 residues long. Germline CDR1 reads SGHAT; CDR2 reads FQNNGV. Between the trimmed V and J ends, which lost 2 bases and 2 bases, there was a span of 6 bases. The CDR3 DNA is TGTGCCAGCAGCTTAACTACGCAAGAGACCCAGTACTTC. Its protein product is CASSLTTQETQYF.

V and J are TRBV7-2 and TRBJ2-3; 8 positions agree with TRBD1. The CDR3 is made up of 16 amino acids. The germline CDR1 and CDR2 sequences are SGHTA and FQGNSA. V shed 1 base and J 4 bases; nucleotides not matched to a gene: 7. The CDR3 spells CASSLVGTGGPDTQYF. The CDR3 nucleotides are TGTGCCAGCAGCTTAGTGGGGACAGGAGGTCCAGATACGCAGTATTTT.

V gene TRBV5-1 combines with J gene TRBJ2-1, with D maybe TRBD2 (7 bases). CDR3 length equals 16 residues. Per germline, CDR1 SGHRS and CDR2 YFSETQ. V was clipped by 4 bases and J by 0 bases, with 14 bases between them. Written as DNA, the CDR3 is TGCGCCAGCAGCCGACGTGCGGGGGCCTCCTACAATGAGCAGTTCTTC. Translation gives CASSRRAGASYNEQFF.

This clone was picked up a small number of times. The gene calls are TRBV20-1 and TRBJ2-7; weak D call: TRBD1 (6 bases). The CDR3 length is 11 residues. The germline V gene has CDR1 DFQATT and CDR2 SNEGSKA (reference sequence). With 5 bases removed from V and 3 bases from J, the gap between germline ends came to 8 bases. CDR3 region: CSASDSYEQYF. The CDR3 DNA follows: TGCAGTGCTTCGGACAGCTACGAGCAGTACTTC.